This TCR beta chain appears in the sequencing data of a study of cytomegalovirus exposure and HLA in healthy donors. V dropped 3 bases and J dropped 6; count of bases not matched to a gene: 4. CDR3 length: 13 residues. Germline CDR1 and CDR2: LGHNA and YSLEER. As regards this clone: Antigen unknown.

Study findings and constraints: Reportedly, diagnosis of cytomegalovirus status by the classifier showed high specificity and sensitivity. HLA restriction was apparent for most CMV-associated TCR beta chains in a later analysis. After further analysis at a later stage, under 20,000 TCR beta sequences were associated with HLA alleles at 0.05 false discovery rate.

The PCR was carried out with 60 Vbeta primers and 13 Jbeta primers. The table came from immunoSEQ multiplex PCR; TCRdb's copy has only in-frame clones and leaves some out. The sample consists of roughly 190,000 clones, about 59% of them appearing once. The chain joins TRBV4-3 to TRBJ1-1; 7 nucleotides line up with TRBD1. Sequencing was done on a sample of PBMCs. This clonotype was obtained from a middle-aged man in good health and CMV-seronegative. This CDR3 is CASSHARGAEAFF. Written as DNA, the CDR3 is TGCGCCAGCAGCCATGCCAGGGGGGCTGAAGCTTTCTTT.